This entry describes one TCR beta chain. Its target is not known. The sample originates from a study of shared clonotypes between healthy human individuals. Findings of the study overall: Rarefaction showed that sequencing of sorted subsets was incomplete (despite large depth).

Germline loops: CDR1 LNHDA, CDR2 SQIVND (reference sequence). The V end was cut by 1 base, the J end by 0 bases, with 10 bases between. The CDR3 is 16 residues long. Generated by immunoSEQ multiplex PCR, the TCRdb table keeps only in-frame clones and is missing some. The data hold 750,000 to 1,000,000 clones, with 80% to 95% observed a single time. It was CD45RO-negative cells, positively selected for CCR7, that made up naive CD8 cells, with terminally differentiated effector memory CD45RA+ cells excluded. The sample comprised naive CD8+ T cells sorted from blood. The sequence was obtained from a man under 40 in good health. The chain employs TRBV19 and TRBJ2-4; D remains unclear. The CDR3 sequence: CASSIVWVPAKNIQYF. In nucleotides, the CDR3 is TGTGCCAGTAGTATAGTTTGGGTCCCAGCCAAAAACATTCAGTACTTC. Variable domain in full (rest from reference TRBV19 and TRBJ2-4): DGGITQSPKYLFRKEGQNVTLSCEQNLNHDAMYWYRQDPGQGLRLIYYSQIVNDFQKGDIAEGYSVSREKKESFPLTVTSAQKNPTAFYLCASSIVWVPAKNIQYFGAGTRLSVL.